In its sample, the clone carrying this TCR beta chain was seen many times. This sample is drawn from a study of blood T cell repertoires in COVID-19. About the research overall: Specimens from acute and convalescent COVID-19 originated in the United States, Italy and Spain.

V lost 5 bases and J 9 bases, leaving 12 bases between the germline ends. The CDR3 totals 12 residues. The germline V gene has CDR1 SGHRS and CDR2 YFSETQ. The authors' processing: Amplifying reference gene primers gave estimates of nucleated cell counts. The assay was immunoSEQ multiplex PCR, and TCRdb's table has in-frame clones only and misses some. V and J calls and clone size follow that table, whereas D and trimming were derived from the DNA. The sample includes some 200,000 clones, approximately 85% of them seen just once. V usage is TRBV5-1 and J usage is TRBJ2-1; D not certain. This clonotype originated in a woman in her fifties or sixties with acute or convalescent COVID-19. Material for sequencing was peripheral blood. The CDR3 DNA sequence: TGCGCCAGCAGTTCCTCACGCGGTGAGCAGTTCTTC. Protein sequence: CASSSSRGEQFF. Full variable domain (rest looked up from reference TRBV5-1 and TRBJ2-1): KAGVTQTPRYLIKTRGQQVTLSCSPISGHRSVSWYQQTPGQGLQFLFEYFSETQRNKGNFPGRFSGRQFSNSRSEMNVSTLELGDSALYLCASSSSRGEQFFGPGTRLTVL.